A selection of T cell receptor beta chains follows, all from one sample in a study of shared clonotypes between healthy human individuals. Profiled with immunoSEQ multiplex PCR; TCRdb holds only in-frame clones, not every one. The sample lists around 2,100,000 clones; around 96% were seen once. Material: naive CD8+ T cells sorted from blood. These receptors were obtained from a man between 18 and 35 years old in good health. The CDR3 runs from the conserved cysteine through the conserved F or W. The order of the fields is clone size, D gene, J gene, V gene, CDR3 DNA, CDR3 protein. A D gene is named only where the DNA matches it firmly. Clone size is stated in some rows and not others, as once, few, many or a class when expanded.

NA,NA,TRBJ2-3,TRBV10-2,TGCGCCAGCAGTGACGTGTTCACAGATACGCAGTATTTT,CASSDVFTDTQYF
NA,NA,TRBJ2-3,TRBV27,TGTGCCAGCAGTTTATCGAGGGGACATAGTCTCACAGATACGCAGTATTTT,CASSLSRGHSLTDTQYF
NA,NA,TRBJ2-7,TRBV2,TGTGCCAGCAGGTGGAAGTTGAACGAGCAGTACTTC,CASRWKLNEQYF
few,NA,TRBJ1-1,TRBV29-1,TGCAGCGTTGAAGATGGACGGAACACTGAAGCTTTCTTT,CSVEDGRNTEAFF
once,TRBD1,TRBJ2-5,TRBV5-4,TGTGCCAGCAGCTTTGACAGGGGCCAGACCCAGTACTTC,CASSFDRGQTQYF
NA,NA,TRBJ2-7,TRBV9,TGTGCCAGCAGCGTAGAAGGGAGCGGCGAGCAGTACTTC,CASSVEGSGEQYF
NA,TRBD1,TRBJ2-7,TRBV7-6,TGTGCCAGCAGCCCACAATCCGGGACAGTTCCCGAGCAGTACTTC,CASSPQSGTVPEQYF
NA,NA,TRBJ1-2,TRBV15,TGTGCCACCAGCAGAGACGCGCAGAACTATGGCTACACCTTC,CATSRDAQNYGYTF
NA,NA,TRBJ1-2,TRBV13,TGTGCCAGCATAAGCAGGCCGGAAGATATCTATGGCTACACCTTC,CASISRPEDIYGYTF
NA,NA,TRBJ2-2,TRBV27,TGTGCCAGCAGTTTTGGGGGGGAGCTGTTTTTT,CASSFGGELFF
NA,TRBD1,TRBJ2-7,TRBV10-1,TGCGCCAGCAGTGAGGACAGGGAAGGCCCCTACGAGCAGTACTTC,CASSEDREGPYEQYF
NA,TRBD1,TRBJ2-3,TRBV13,TGTGCCAGCAGCGGGACCGGGACAGGGGATACGATATATGTCGATACGCAGTATTTT,CASSGTGTGDTIYVDTQYF
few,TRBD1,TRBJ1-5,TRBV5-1,TGCGCCAGCCACCGGGACAGTAGCAATCAGCCCCAGCATTTT,CASHRDSSNQPQHF
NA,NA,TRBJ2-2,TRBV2,TGTGCCAGCAGTAGGACACGCTCCACGAACACCGGGGAGCTGTTTTTT,CASSRTRSTNTGELFF
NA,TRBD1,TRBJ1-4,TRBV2,TGTGCCAGCATCCCTGGGACAGGGCTAAGTGAAAAACTGTTTTTT,CASIPGTGLSEKLFF
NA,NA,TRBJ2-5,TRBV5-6,TGTGCCAGCAGCTTATTCGCTAGCGCCCAAGAGACCCAGTACTTC,CASSLFASAQETQYF
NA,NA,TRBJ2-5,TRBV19,TGTGCCAGTAGTATAGGACAGCCAGAGACCCAGTACTTC,CASSIGQPETQYF
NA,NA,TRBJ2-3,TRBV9,TGTGCCAGCAGCGTAGGGGGGGCATGGGGCACAGATACGCAGTATTTT,CASSVGGAWGTDTQYF
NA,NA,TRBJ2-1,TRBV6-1,TGTGCCAGCAGTGAATTATGGGACAATGAGCAGTTCTTC,CASSELWDNEQFF
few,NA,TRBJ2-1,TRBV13,TGTGCCAGCAGCTGGGGGACGGTCAATGAGCAGTTCTTC,CASSWGTVNEQFF
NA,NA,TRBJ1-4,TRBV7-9,TGTGCCAGCAGTAGCGGGGTCGAAAAACTGTTTTTT,CASSSGVEKLFF
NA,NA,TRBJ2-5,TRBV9,TGTGCCAGCAATTCACGGGGGGCCCAAGAGACCCAGTACTTC,CASNSRGAQETQYF
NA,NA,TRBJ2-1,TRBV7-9,TGTGCCAGCAGCTCGCCGACAGGTTGGTATGAGCAGTTCTTC,CASSSPTGWYEQFF
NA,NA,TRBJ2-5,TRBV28,TGTGCCAGCGACGGCAGGGGAGAGACCCAGTACTTC,CASDGRGETQYF
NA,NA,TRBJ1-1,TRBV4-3,TGCGCCAGCAATAATTTCAGGGGTTCTGGCACTGAAGCTTTCTTT,CASNNFRGSGTEAFF
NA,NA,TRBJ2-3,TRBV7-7,TGTGCTAGCAGCTTAGGGCCCCCGGGAGCGGAAGGGCCTCATACGCAGTATTTT,CASSLGPPGAEGPHTQYF
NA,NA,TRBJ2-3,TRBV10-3,TGTGCCATCAGTATGACAGTGCGCACAGATACGCAGTATTTT,CAISMTVRTDTQYF
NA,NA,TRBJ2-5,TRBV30,TGTGCCTGGAGCTCCCTTCAAGAGACCCAGTACTTC,CAWSSLQETQYF
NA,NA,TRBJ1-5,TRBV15,TGTGCCACCAGGGTCGCTGCGATGGACACGCAGCCCCAGCATTTT,CATRVAAMDTQPQHF
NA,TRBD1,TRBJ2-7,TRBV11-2,TGTGCCAGCAGGCGTCCGGGACAGGGTCTTACGGAGTACTTC,CASRRPGQGLTEYF
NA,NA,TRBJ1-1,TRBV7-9,TGTGCCAGCAGATCGGACAAGAACACTGAAGCTTTCTTT,CASRSDKNTEAFF
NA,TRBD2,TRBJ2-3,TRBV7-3,TGTGCCAGCAGCTTCGGACTAGCGGGGGGAGATACGCAGTATTTT,CASSFGLAGGDTQYF
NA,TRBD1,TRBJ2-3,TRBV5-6,TGTGCCAGCAGCTTGGGGACAGGTCGCACAGATACGCAGTATTTT,CASSLGTGRTDTQYF
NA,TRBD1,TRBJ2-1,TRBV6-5,TGTGCCAGCAGTCCAACAGGGGCCCGTGAGCAGTTCTTC,CASSPTGAREQFF
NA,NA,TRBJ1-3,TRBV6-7,TGTGCCAGCAGTCCCCCGGAGGCAGGTGGGTTAGAAGGAAACACCATATATTTT,CASSPPEAGGLEGNTIYF